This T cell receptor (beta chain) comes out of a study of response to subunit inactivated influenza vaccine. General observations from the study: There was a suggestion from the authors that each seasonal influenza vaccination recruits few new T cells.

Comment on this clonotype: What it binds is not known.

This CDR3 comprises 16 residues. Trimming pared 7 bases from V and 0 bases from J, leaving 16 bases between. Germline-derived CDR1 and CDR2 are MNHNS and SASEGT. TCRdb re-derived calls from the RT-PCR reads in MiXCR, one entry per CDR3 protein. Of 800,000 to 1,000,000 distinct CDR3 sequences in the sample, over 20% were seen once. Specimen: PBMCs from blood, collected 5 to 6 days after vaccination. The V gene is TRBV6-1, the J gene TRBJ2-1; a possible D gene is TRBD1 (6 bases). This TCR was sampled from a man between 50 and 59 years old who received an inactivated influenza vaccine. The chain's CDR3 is CASTVNRGGSYNEQFF. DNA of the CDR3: TGTGCCAGCACCGTAAACCGAGGGGGCTCCTACAATGAGCAGTTCTTC.